The present T cell receptor beta chain was sequenced within a study of blood T cell repertoires in COVID-19. This CDR3 is 14 amino acids long. After removal of 3 bases from V and 5 bases from J, the junction contained 5 bases not matched to a gene. Germline CDR1 reads KGHSH; CDR2 reads LQKENI. The protocol was immunoSEQ multiplex PCR, while the TCRdb copy is restricted to in-frame clones and leaves out a portion. Of about 200,000 clones in the sample, 85% to 90% are singletons; the top ten hold about 2.2%. The sequence was obtained from a woman aged 45-65 years with acute or convalescent COVID-19. The V gene is TRBV18, the J gene TRBJ2-7; TRBD1 aligns across 9 bases. The sequencing sample was made of peripheral blood. CDR3 sequence reads: CASSPPTGGDEQYF. DNA of the CDR3: TGTGCCAGCTCACCTCCCACAGGGGGCGACGAGCAGTACTTC.